This entry concerns a single T cell receptor (beta chain). Its antigen remains unknown. Using a J-beta primer mix together with a sample-barcoded 5' primer, a second PCR was run for about 7 to 12 cycles. TCRdb processed the 5' RACE reads anew with MiXCR; each CDR3 protein has one entry. The repertoire holds 1.5 million to 2 million distinct CDR3 sequences, with about two fifths as singletons. The record originates from a study of blood T cells in healthy people across ages. Each sample used at least 6.5 million PBMCs. The trim removed 5 bases at V and 1 base at J, leaving 6 bases unmatched. The CDR3 spans 16 residues. From germline, CDR1 is SNHLY and CDR2 FYNNEI. General study results and limits: Strongly correlated with naive T cell percentage was TCR beta diversity.

The rearrangement joins TRBV2 to TRBJ2-5, with 11 bases lining up with TRBD2. The specimen was blood. The TCR was taken from a human donor in good health. The CDR3 nucleotides are TGTGCCAGCAGTTCGGGACTAGCGGAATTCCAAGAGACCCAGTACTTC. Translation gives CASSSGLAEFQETQYF. The whole variable domain, remainder taken from reference TRBV2 and TRBJ2-5, is EPEVTQTPSHQVTQMGQEVILRCVPISNHLYFYWYRQILGQKVEFLVSFYNNEISEKSEIFDDQFSVERPDGSNFTLKIRSTKLEDSAMYFCASSSGLAEFQETQYFGPGTRLLVL.